The 25 T cell receptor beta chains listed next were all sequenced from one sample in a study of shared clonotypes between healthy human individuals. The assay was immunoSEQ multiplex PCR, and TCRdb's table has in-frame clones only and misses some. The table records fewer than 2.5 million clones, over 85% of them present only once. The specimen sequenced was naive CD4+ T cells from PBMCs. The subset denotes: CD45RA+ positively selected. The source of these receptors is a man aged 18 to 30 in good health. Some clones in this sample may be carry-over from other donors' samples.

This clone was seen a few times. The chain employs TRBV5-4 and TRBJ1-1, with D possibly being TRBD1 (5 bases). Germline V gives CDR1 SGHNT, CDR2 YYREEE (reference sequence). This CDR3 region has 14 residues. V was trimmed by 4 bases and J by 1 base, leaving 11 bases between them. DNA of the CDR3: TGTGCCAGCAGCACGGACACCCCGAACACTGAAGCTTTCTTT. This encodes CASSTDTPNTEAFF.

This chain connects TRBV14 to TRBJ2-2; D unclear. The ends were cut back, 4 bases at V and 8 bases at J, with 11 bases in the middle. The CDR3 sequence is 13 residues long. Looked up from germline, CDR1 is SGHDN and CDR2 is FVKESK. The CDR3 region has the DNA TGTGCCAGCAGCCCGAAACTGTTTGGGGAGCTGTTTTTT. Residues: CASSPKLFGELFF.

The chain has TRBV5-1 and TRBJ2-5; a possible D gene is TRBD1 (6 bases). Germline V gene lookup returns CDR1 SGHRS and CDR2 YFSETQ. This CDR3 contains 16 residues. V lost 2 bases and J 5 bases, leaving 19 bases between the germline ends. The DNA of the CDR3 is TGCGCCAGCAGCTTCAGTGCATTGGGGGCTTCGGAGACCCAGTACTTC. Protein: CASSFSALGASETQYF.

The chain is built from TRBV19 and TRBJ1-5, with a tentative D call TRBD1 (5 bases). This CDR3 has 15 amino acids. Germline values: CDR1 LNHDA, CDR2 SQIVND (reference sequence). The V gene lost 2 bases and the J gene lost 5 bases, with 13 bases spanning the gap. The CDR3 protein is CASSIQAGWDQPQHF. The CDR3, as DNA: TGTGCCAGTAGTATACAGGCAGGGTGGGATCAGCCCCAGCATTTT. The variable domain in full, with the rest retrieved from reference TRBV19 and TRBJ1-5, is DGGITQSPKYLFRKEGQNVTLSCEQNLNHDAMYWYRQDPGQGLRLIYYSQIVNDFQKGDIAEGYSVSREKKESFPLTVTSAQKNPTAFYLCASSIQAGWDQPQHFGDGTRLSIL.

The V call is TRBV27, the J call TRBJ1-1; D call uncertain. V was pared by 3 bases and J by 1 base, with 9 bases between. CDR3 length: 14 amino acids. In germline, CDR1 is MNHEY, CDR2 SMNVEV (reference sequence). The DNA for the CDR3 is TGTGCCAGCAGTTTCCGGGTGAGGAACACTGAAGCTTTCTTT. It yields the protein CASSFRVRNTEAFF.

For the CDR3, the DNA is TGCGCCAGCAGCTTGAAGCGGGAGTTGGTCCACGAGCAGTACTTC. Encoded protein: CASSLKRELVHEQYF. This chain uses TRBV5-1 with TRBJ2-7; TRBD2 matches 8 bases. Germline loops: CDR1 SGHRS, CDR2 YFSETQ. The CDR3 runs 15 residues. The ends lost 1 base at V and 5 bases at J; junction bases unmatched: 8.

This clone appeared a single time. This chain connects TRBV10-3 to TRBJ2-1; TRBD2 might be the D (5 bases). The germline V and J ends were trimmed by 6 bases and 12 bases, with 15 bases remaining between them. The CDR3 contains 12 residues. The germline V gene has CDR1 ENHRY and CDR2 SYGVKD. The CDR3 reads CAIRSGIAGQFF. The CDR3 region has the DNA TGTGCCATCAGGTCAGGAATCGCGGGGCAGTTCTTC.

The V call is TRBV28, the J call TRBJ2-7; 8 bases line up with TRBD2. Germline V lookup: CDR1 MDHEN, CDR2 SYDVKM. CDR3 length: 15 residues. Trimming removed 7 bases from V and 1 base from J; junction bases left unmatched: 9. The CDR3 DNA reads as TGTGCCAGCAACCCAAGCGGGAGTGGATCCTACGAGCAGTACTTC. Amino acids: CASNPSGSGSYEQYF. Complete variable domain (other parts from reference TRBV28 and TRBJ2-7): DVKVTQSSRYLVKRTGEKVFLECVQDMDHENMFWYRQDPGLGLRLIYFSYDVKMKEKGDIPEGYSVSREKKERFSLILESASTNQTSMYLCASNPSGSGSYEQYFGPGTRLTVT.

The gene calls are TRBV28 and TRBJ2-6; D perhaps matches TRBD1 (6 bases). The V gene lost 6 bases and the J gene lost 4 bases, with 13 bases spanning the gap. Germline V gene lookup returns CDR1 MDHEN and CDR2 SYDVKM. This CDR3 has 15 amino acids. CDR3 sequence: CASSTTGTGANVLTF. The CDR3 coding sequence is TGTGCCAGCAGCACTACAGGGACGGGGGCCAACGTCCTGACTTTC.

The J gene is TRBJ1-1, the V gene TRBV6-6; D may be TRBD1 (6 bases). CDR3 length equals 14 residues. From germline, CDR1 is MNHNY and CDR2 SVGAGI (reference sequence). V was pared by 5 bases and J by 1 base, with 11 bases between. DNA for the CDR3: TGTGCCAGCAGTATAAGACAGGAGAACACTGAAGCTTTCTTT. Protein: CASSIRQENTEAFF.

The gene calls are TRBV11-2 and TRBJ2-3, with D possibly matching TRBD2 (6 bases). CDR3 length: 18 amino acids. Trimming cost V 5 bases and J 1 base, with 22 bases left between them. Germline V gene sequence: CDR1 SGHAT, CDR2 FQNNGV. The CDR3 DNA reads as TGTGCCAGCAGCCACTTGCCTTCCCGGTGGGGGGGCACAGATACGCAGTATTTT. As protein: CASSHLPSRWGGTDTQYF. Supplemented by reference TRBV11-2 and TRBJ2-3, the full variable domain reads EAGVAQSPRYKIIEKRQSVAFWCNPISGHATLYWYQQILGQGPKLLIQFQNNGVVDDSQLPKDRFSAERLKGVDSTLKIQPAKLEDSAVYLCASSHLPSRWGGTDTQYFGPGTRLTVL.

The rearrangement links TRBV4-1 to TRBJ2-1, with TRBD2 matching 14 bases. V was clipped by 0 bases and J by 4 bases; unmatched bases: 5. CDR3 length: 18 residues. Germline V gene data show CDR1 as MGHRA and CDR2 as YSYEKL. The CDR3 loop is CASSQEGLAGVVYNEQFF. The CDR3 DNA follows: TGCGCCAGCAGCCAAGAGGGACTAGCGGGAGTGGTATACAATGAGCAGTTCTTC.

This sequence joins TRBV18 and TRBJ1-2; 9 bases agree with TRBD1. This CDR3 comprises 14 residues. Germline V gene lookup returns CDR1 KGHSH and CDR2 LQKENI. The ends lost 4 bases at V and 8 bases at J; junction bases unmatched: 8. The CDR3 nucleotides read TGTGCCAGCTCACAGGGGACAGGGCCGGTCGGCTACACCTTC. As protein: CASSQGTGPVGYTF.

CDR3 sequence (DNA): TGTGCCATCAGCGATTTCCAGGGTCTCGCCTTAAATCAGCCCCAGCATTTT. Encoded protein: CAISDFQGLALNQPQHF. The J gene is TRBJ1-5, the V gene TRBV10-3; D perhaps matches TRBD1 (5 bases). This CDR3 is 17 amino acids long. Deletions cut 6 bases from V and 4 bases from J, with 22 bases between. Germline V CDR1 and CDR2: ENHRY, SYGVKD.

This clone showed up just once. This rearrangement joins TRBV6-4 to TRBJ2-2; D unresolved. CDR1 MRHNA and CDR2 SNTAGT come from the germline V gene. V shed 9 bases and J shed 4 bases, with 15 bases lying between them. The CDR3 has 14 residues. CDR3 DNA: TGTGCCAGTCAAGATACGGGCGGCACCGGGGAGCTGTTTTTT. Its protein product is CASQDTGGTGELFF.

CDR3 in amino acids: CASSLAANNNEQFF. The CDR3 nucleotides are TGTGCCAGCAGCTTGGCCGCGAACAACAATGAGCAGTTCTTC. The rearrangement links TRBV5-8 to TRBJ2-1; D call uncertain. Germline values: CDR1 SGHTS, CDR2 YDEGEE. The CDR3 contains 14 residues. Trimming left V 0 bases short and J 5 bases short, with 9 bases between.

This chain links TRBV28 with TRBJ1-4, with a tentative D call TRBD1 (5 bases). Germline V lookup: CDR1 MDHEN, CDR2 SYDVKM. The CDR3 is 15 amino acids. Trimming removed 6 bases from V and 10 bases from J, with 21 bases in between. The DNA of the CDR3 is TGTGCCAGCAGCCCACCGGGGACCGCAGGGTCAAAACTGTTTTTT. Protein product: CASSPPGTAGSKLFF.

This chain links TRBV7-2 with TRBJ1-3; D is undetermined. The CDR3 runs to 14 residues. CDR1 is SGHTA, CDR2 FQGNSA, per germline. Trimming cost V 4 bases and J 4 bases, with 11 bases left between them. CDR3 residues: CASSSGRGGNTIYF. The CDR3, as DNA: TGTGCCAGCAGCTCCGGTCGGGGAGGAAACACCATATATTTT.

The rearrangement uses TRBV28 and TRBJ1-2, with D possibly matching TRBD1 (5 bases). Between the trimmed V and J ends, which lost 6 bases and 8 bases, there was a span of 13 bases. Germline lookup yields CDR1 MDHEN and CDR2 SYDVKM. The CDR3 spans 12 residues. The CDR3 loop reads CASRLGQGGYTF. DNA for the CDR3: TGTGCCAGCAGGTTGGGCCAGGGAGGCTACACCTTC.

This clone was picked up one time. V gene TRBV5-1 combines with J gene TRBJ1-4; D gene unclear. Germline V gene lookup returns CDR1 SGHRS and CDR2 YFSETQ. V lost 3 bases, J lost 4 bases, and 13 bases lay in between. The CDR3 is 15 residues long. The CDR3 spells CASSSREGSNEKLFF. The DNA for the CDR3 is TGCGCCAGCAGCTCCCGAGAGGGAAGTAATGAAAAACTGTTTTTT. The variable domain in full, completed from reference TRBV5-1 and TRBJ1-4, reads KAGVTQTPRYLIKTRGQQVTLSCSPISGHRSVSWYQQTPGQGLQFLFEYFSETQRNKGNFPGRFSGRQFSNSRSEMNVSTLELGDSALYLCASSSREGSNEKLFFGSGTQLSVL.

About this clone: Other DNA sequences in this sample translate to the same CDR3. V and J are TRBV5-1 and TRBJ1-5; no firm D call. Germline loops: CDR1 SGHRS, CDR2 YFSETQ. Trimming removed 0 bases from V and 2 bases from J, with 6 bases in between. This CDR3 has 14 residues. CDR3 region: CASSLVGGNQPQHF. CDR3 DNA: TGCGCCAGCAGCTTGGTCGGCGGCAATCAGCCCCAGCATTTT.

The chain employs TRBV6-5 and TRBJ2-5, with D perhaps matching TRBD2 (5 bases). The germline CDR1 and CDR2 sequences are MNHEY and SVGAGI. V was pared by 0 bases and J by 5 bases, with 10 bases between. The CDR3 has 14 residues. The CDR3 region is CASSYSPGVETQYF. For the CDR3, the DNA is TGTGCCAGCAGTTACTCGCCCGGGGTCGAGACCCAGTACTTC.

This clone has only one observation. The chain links TRBV11-3 to TRBJ2-5; tentative D call: TRBD1 (5 bases). Between the trimmed V and J ends, which lost 5 bases and 5 bases, there was a span of 12 bases. This CDR3 is built from 13 residues. Per the germline V gene, CDR1 is SGHNT and CDR2 is YENEEA. CDR3 amino acids: CASSPTAKETQYF. In DNA, the CDR3 is TGTGCCAGCAGCCCGACAGCTAAGGAGACCCAGTACTTC.

V is TRBV29-1 and J is TRBJ2-7; D remains unclear. This CDR3 contains 13 residues. Germline CDR1 SQVTM, CDR2 ANQGSEA. The V end lost 2 bases, the J end lost 0 bases, and 8 bases lay between the germline ends. The DNA of the CDR3 is TGCAGCGTTGAATCCGACAACTCCTACGAGCAGTACTTC. Translating it yields CSVESDNSYEQYF.

CDR3 protein: CASSGNLGTGGDYGYTF. The CDR3 DNA sequence: TGTGCCAGCAGTGGGAATTTAGGGACAGGGGGCGACTATGGCTACACCTTC. V gene TRBV2 combines with J gene TRBJ1-2; the match to TRBD1 covers 12 bases. V trimming: 4 bases; J trimming: 3 bases; junction bases outside the gene matches: 9. The germline V gene has CDR1 SNHLY and CDR2 FYNNEI. The CDR3 runs to 17 residues. The variable domain in full, with the rest retrieved from reference TRBV2 and TRBJ1-2, is EPEVTQTPSHQVTQMGQEVILRCVPISNHLYFYWYRQILGQKVEFLVSFYNNEISEKSEIFDDQFSVERPDGSNFTLKIRSTKLEDSAMYFCASSGNLGTGGDYGYTFGSGTRLTVV.